These T cell receptor beta chains were read from a single sample in a study of shared clonotypes between healthy human individuals. Some clones are missing from TCRdb's copy, which holds only in-frame ones; the method was immunoSEQ multiplex PCR. This sample has about 680,000 clones, with roughly 70% found just once. The material sequenced was memory CD4+ T cells sorted from blood. The receptors come from a woman aged 25-40 years in good health. The CDR3 runs from the conserved cysteine through the conserved F or W. The D gene is left open where the match is weak. Some rows have no size entry. The others give once, few or many, or a class for an expanded clone.

len: 16
v_gene: TRBV6-5
abundance: .
j_gene: TRBJ1-5
d_gene: .
CDR3nt: TGTGCCAGCAGTTACTCGAGTGGGGGAGAAAATCAGCCCCAGCATTTT
CDR3aa: CASSYSSGGENQPQHF

len: 13
v_gene: TRBV23-1
abundance: few
j_gene: TRBJ2-7
d_gene: .
CDR3nt: TGCGCCAGCAGACCGGGGTTCTCCTACGAGCAGTACTTC
CDR3aa: CASRPGFSYEQYF

len: 16
v_gene: TRBV19
abundance: .
j_gene: TRBJ2-3
d_gene: TRBD2
CDR3nt: TGTGCCAGTAGTATCGGGGGGAGCGCTAGCACAGATACGCAGTATTTT
CDR3aa: CASSIGGSASTDTQYF

len: 15
v_gene: TRBV25-1
abundance: .
j_gene: TRBJ2-6
d_gene: TRBD1
CDR3nt: TGTGCCAGCAGTAAACAGGGGGGTGGGGCCAACGTCCTGACTTTC
CDR3aa: CASSKQGGGANVLTF

len: 16
v_gene: TRBV5-1
abundance: .
j_gene: TRBJ1-4
d_gene: .
CDR3nt: TGCGCCAGCAGCTACTCAGGAGCGGCAACTAATGAAAAACTGTTTTTT
CDR3aa: CASSYSGAATNEKLFF

len: 11
v_gene: TRBV7-9
abundance: once
j_gene: TRBJ2-7
d_gene: .
CDR3nt: TGTGCCAGCAGCGAGGGACACGAGCAGTACTTC
CDR3aa: CASSEGHEQYF

len: 17
v_gene: TRBV18
abundance: .
j_gene: TRBJ1-4
d_gene: TRBD1
CDR3nt: TGTGCCAGCTCACCACCGTTAGGACAGGGCTCCTATGAAAAACTGTTTTTT
CDR3aa: CASSPPLGQGSYEKLFF

len: 15
v_gene: TRBV28
abundance: .
j_gene: TRBJ2-5
d_gene: TRBD2
CDR3nt: TGTGCCAGCAGTTTAGCGGCCTTGGGAGGGGAGACCCAGTACTTC
CDR3aa: CASSLAALGGETQYF

len: 13
v_gene: TRBV7-9
abundance: .
j_gene: TRBJ1-4
d_gene: .
CDR3nt: TGTGCCAGCAGCCTCGATCTAAACGAAAAACTGTTTTTT
CDR3aa: CASSLDLNEKLFF

len: 11
v_gene: TRBV20-1
abundance: .
j_gene: TRBJ2-3
d_gene: .
CDR3nt: TGCAGTGCTGGCCACACAGATACGCAGTATTTT
CDR3aa: CSAGHTDTQYF

len: 13
v_gene: TRBV28
abundance: .
j_gene: TRBJ1-1
d_gene: .
CDR3nt: TGTGCCAGCAGTTTACCCCTGGGCACTGAAGCTTTCTTT
CDR3aa: CASSLPLGTEAFF

len: 18
v_gene: TRBV11-2
abundance: few
j_gene: TRBJ2-3
d_gene: TRBD2
CDR3nt: TGTGCCAGCAGCCCCACGAAGACTAGCGGGGGTAGCACAGATACGCAGTATTTT
CDR3aa: CASSPTKTSGGSTDTQYF

len: 15
v_gene: TRBV5-4
abundance: .
j_gene: TRBJ2-5
d_gene: .
CDR3nt: TGTGCCAGCAGCCAGAAGTTATCGGAGTACGAGACCCAGTACTTC
CDR3aa: CASSQKLSEYETQYF

len: 15
v_gene: TRBV28
abundance: .
j_gene: TRBJ1-5
d_gene: TRBD1
CDR3nt: TGTGCCAGCAGTTTTAGTGGGACAGGGGCCCAGCCCCAGCATTTT
CDR3aa: CASSFSGTGAQPQHF

len: 17
v_gene: TRBV19
abundance: once
j_gene: TRBJ2-3
d_gene: .
CDR3nt: TGTGCCAGTAGCCAGGACCGGGGGCTAGCGCGATCGGATACGCAGTATTTT
CDR3aa: CASSQDRGLARSDTQYF

len: 13
v_gene: TRBV19
abundance: few
j_gene: TRBJ1-4
d_gene: .
CDR3nt: TGTGCCAGCAAGAAGTACGAGGATGAAAAACTGTTTTTT
CDR3aa: CASKKYEDEKLFF

len: 16
v_gene: TRBV10-3
abundance: .
j_gene: TRBJ1-5
d_gene: .
CDR3nt: TGTGCCATCAGTGAGTCGCCCGGGGGCCAGGATTCGCCCCAGCATTTT
CDR3aa: CAISESPGGQDSPQHF

len: 12
v_gene: TRBV28
abundance: .
j_gene: TRBJ2-5
d_gene: .
CDR3nt: TGTGCCAGCAGTTCCCAGGGGGAGACCCAGTACTTC
CDR3aa: CASSSQGETQYF

len: 14
v_gene: TRBV29-1
abundance: .
j_gene: TRBJ2-1
d_gene: .
CDR3nt: TGCAGCGTTGAAGATCAAGTAGCCCGGAATGAGCAGTTCTTC
CDR3aa: CSVEDQVARNEQFF

len: 16
v_gene: TRBV4-1
abundance: .
j_gene: TRBJ2-1
d_gene: TRBD1
CDR3nt: TGCGCCAGCAGCCAAAGACAGGGCCCCCTCTACAATGAGCAGTTCTTC
CDR3aa: CASSQRQGPLYNEQFF

len: 15
v_gene: TRBV5-1
abundance: few
j_gene: TRBJ2-2
d_gene: .
CDR3nt: TGCGCCAGCAGAAAAGAAGCCACTAGGGCCGGGGAGCTGTTTTTT
CDR3aa: CASRKEATRAGELFF

len: 15
v_gene: TRBV29-1
abundance: once
j_gene: TRBJ1-3
d_gene: .
CDR3nt: TGCAGCGTTGAAAAGCGGTCGGGCTCTGGAAACACCATATATTTT
CDR3aa: CSVEKRSGSGNTIYF

len: 14
v_gene: TRBV7-8
abundance: few
j_gene: TRBJ2-7
d_gene: TRBD1
CDR3nt: TGTGCCAGCAGCCCTGGACAGGGCTTCCTCGAGCAGTACTTC
CDR3aa: CASSPGQGFLEQYF

len: 16
v_gene: TRBV11-3
abundance: many
j_gene: TRBJ2-1
d_gene: .
CDR3nt: TGTGCCAGCAGCTTAATGTGGGGAAGCTCCTACAATGAGCAGTTCTTC
CDR3aa: CASSLMWGSSYNEQFF

len: 14
v_gene: TRBV2
abundance: .
j_gene: TRBJ1-1
d_gene: .
CDR3nt: TGTGCCAGCAGTGACAAACAGGGAGAGCCTGAAGCTTTCTTT
CDR3aa: CASSDKQGEPEAFF

len: 15
v_gene: TRBV4-1
abundance: .
j_gene: TRBJ2-7
d_gene: .
CDR3nt: TGCGCCAGCAGCCCCCAGACTAGTGACATTACCGAGCAGTACTTC
CDR3aa: CASSPQTSDITEQYF